This note documents a single T cell receptor (beta chain) sequence. This record belongs to a study of blood T cell repertoires in COVID-19. Study overall: PBMCs, B-cell-depleted T cells, or T cells were the source of the cDNA or gDNA that made up the material.

Trimming removed 5 bases from V and 1 base from J; junction bases left unmatched: 3. CDR3 size: 13 residues. Germline CDR1 and CDR2: SGHKS and YYEKEE (reference sequence). The data were produced by immunoSEQ multiplex PCR, yet TCRdb's version contains in-frame clones alone and is incomplete. The table lists 60,000 or so clones, more than 70% of them singletons, with roughly a fifth in the top ten. The receptor's source is a man aged 25-45 years with COVID-19, enrolled during active disease. This chain uses TRBV5-5 with TRBJ2-7, with 7 bases aligning to TRBD2. The source material was peripheral blood. CDR3 in amino acids: CASSWGGSYEQYF. CDR3 sequence (DNA): TGTGCCAGCAGTTGGGGGGGATCCTACGAGCAGTACTTC. Based on the CDR3 plus reference TRBV5-5 and TRBJ2-7, the full variable domain is DAGVTQSPTHLIKTRGQQVTLRCSPISGHKSVSWYQQVLGQGPQFIFQYYEKEERGRGNFPDRFSARQFPNYSSELNVNALLLGDSALYLCASSWGGSYEQYFGPGTRLTVT.